Listed below are T cell receptor beta chains from one sample, sequenced in a study of CD8+ T cells in alopecia areata. Produced via immunoSEQ multiplex PCR; TCRdb's table is partial and in-frame only. Found here are 50,000 to 70,000 clones, about 40% of them singletons; the top ten hold roughly half. Sequenced sample: NKG2D-low CD8+ T cells sorted from blood. The receptors here all came from a human donor with alopecia areata. The CDR3 runs from the conserved cysteine through the conserved F or W. A D gene is named only where the DNA matches it firmly. Clone size, where shown, is once, few, many, or a class for clones that have expanded.

v_gene: TRBV30; j_gene: TRBJ2-1; d_gene: NA; len: 12; abundance: NA; CDR3nt: TGTGCCTGGAGTGTCGGGTACAATGAGCAGTTCTTC; CDR3aa: CAWSVGYNEQFF
v_gene: TRBV7-9; j_gene: TRBJ2-2; d_gene: TRBD1; len: 17; abundance: few; CDR3nt: TGTGCCAGCAGCTTTCCGTCGACAGGGCCCAACACCGGGGAGCTGTTTTTT; CDR3aa: CASSFPSTGPNTGELFF
v_gene: TRBV12-5; j_gene: TRBJ2-5; d_gene: NA; len: 12; abundance: NA; CDR3nt: TGTGCTAGTGGTTCCAGCTGGGAGACCCAGTACTTC; CDR3aa: CASGSSWETQYF
v_gene: TRBV4-2; j_gene: TRBJ2-7; d_gene: TRBD2; len: 11; abundance: NA; CDR3nt: TGTGCCAGTCGCGGGGGGAGGGAGCAGTACTTC; CDR3aa: CASRGGREQYF
v_gene: TRBV14; j_gene: TRBJ2-5; d_gene: NA; len: 12; abundance: few; CDR3nt: TGTGCCAGCAGCCAAGATCCGAAGACCCAGTACTTC; CDR3aa: CASSQDPKTQYF
v_gene: TRBV29-1; j_gene: TRBJ1-2; d_gene: NA; len: 12; abundance: few; CDR3nt: TGCAGCTCGGCAGGGGTGGGGGCTGGCTACACCTTC; CDR3aa: CSSAGVGAGYTF
v_gene: TRBV29-1; j_gene: TRBJ2-7; d_gene: NA; len: 12; abundance: NA; CDR3nt: TGCAGCGTTGAAGGACTAGCCTACGAGCAGTACTTC; CDR3aa: CSVEGLAYEQYF
v_gene: TRBV11-1; j_gene: TRBJ2-7; d_gene: NA; len: 13; abundance: NA; CDR3nt: TGTGCCAGCACCCCGGGCGACTCCTACGAGCAGTACTTC; CDR3aa: CASTPGDSYEQYF
v_gene: TRBV2; j_gene: TRBJ2-2; d_gene: NA; len: 13; abundance: NA; CDR3nt: TGTGCCAGCGCTACAGGGTTGAACGGGGAGCTGTTTTTT; CDR3aa: CASATGLNGELFF
v_gene: TRBV2; j_gene: TRBJ2-4; d_gene: NA; len: 19; abundance: NA; CDR3nt: TGTGCCAGCAGTGAAGCGGGTGCCTTCCGGGGCCCTTCCAAAAACATTCAGTACTTC; CDR3aa: CASSEAGAFRGPSKNIQYF
v_gene: TRBV29-1; j_gene: TRBJ2-7; d_gene: NA; len: 14; abundance: NA; CDR3nt: TGCAGCGTTGAAGTGCGGGACAGCTCCTACGAGCAGTACTTC; CDR3aa: CSVEVRDSSYEQYF
v_gene: TRBV5-1; j_gene: TRBJ1-1; d_gene: TRBD1; len: 14; abundance: NA; CDR3nt: TGCGCCAGCAGCTTGTCAGGGGGGAACACTGAAGCTTTCTTT; CDR3aa: CASSLSGGNTEAFF
v_gene: TRBV6-5; j_gene: TRBJ2-7; d_gene: NA; len: 13; abundance: many; CDR3nt: TGTGCCAGCAGTTCAGACGGTTTCTACGAGCAGTACTTC; CDR3aa: CASSSDGFYEQYF
v_gene: TRBV9; j_gene: TRBJ2-3; d_gene: NA; len: 15; abundance: NA; CDR3nt: TGTGCCAGCAGCGTATGGATAGGGGGCACAGATACGCAGTATTTT; CDR3aa: CASSVWIGGTDTQYF
v_gene: TRBV4-3; j_gene: TRBJ1-6; d_gene: TRBD1; len: 13; abundance: few; CDR3nt: TGCGCCAGCAGCCACCTCCGGGACAGGGTCCTCCACTTT; CDR3aa: CASSHLRDRVLHF
v_gene: TRBV2; j_gene: TRBJ1-1; d_gene: NA; len: 15; abundance: NA; CDR3nt: TGTGCCAGCAGCCTACAGGGAAAGTTGAACACTGAAGCTTTCTTT; CDR3aa: CASSLQGKLNTEAFF
v_gene: TRBV19; j_gene: TRBJ2-1; d_gene: NA; len: 15; abundance: NA; CDR3nt: TGTGCCAGTAGCCTCGGGGCAGGCGCCTACAATGAGCAGTTCTTC; CDR3aa: CASSLGAGAYNEQFF
v_gene: TRBV10-3; j_gene: TRBJ2-7; d_gene: TRBD1; len: 14; abundance: few; CDR3nt: TGTGCCATCAGTGGGACAGGGGGACTGTACGAGCAGTACTTC; CDR3aa: CAISGTGGLYEQYF
v_gene: TRBV25-1; j_gene: TRBJ1-1; d_gene: NA; len: 13; abundance: NA; CDR3nt: TGTGCCAGCACCCGGGGAGGCTACACTGAAGCTTTCTTT; CDR3aa: CASTRGGYTEAFF
v_gene: TRBV5-1; j_gene: TRBJ1-5; d_gene: NA; len: 15; abundance: NA; CDR3nt: TGCGCCAGCAGCGAGACAGAAAATAGCAATCAGCCCCAGCATTTT; CDR3aa: CASSETENSNQPQHF
v_gene: TRBV9; j_gene: TRBJ2-1; d_gene: TRBD2; len: 15; abundance: few; CDR3nt: TGTGCCAGCAGCGTAGGGGTTAGCGGGAACGTTGAGCAGTTCTTC; CDR3aa: CASSVGVSGNVEQFF
v_gene: TRBV29-1; j_gene: TRBJ1-2; d_gene: NA; len: 18; abundance: few; CDR3nt: TGCAGCGTTGAAGAAGAAGAGGTGAAGCCAGTACAAAACTATGGCTACACCTTC; CDR3aa: CSVEEEEVKPVQNYGYTF
v_gene: TRBV23-1; j_gene: TRBJ2-1; d_gene: NA; len: 16; abundance: NA; CDR3nt: TGCGCCAGCAGTCAATTGGGTAGGGCGGGATACAATGAGCAGTTCTTC; CDR3aa: CASSQLGRAGYNEQFF
v_gene: TRBV6-6; j_gene: TRBJ1-2; d_gene: NA; len: 14; abundance: NA; CDR3nt: TGTGCCAGCAGCCCCACAGGGAGCAACTATGGCTACACCTTC; CDR3aa: CASSPTGSNYGYTF
v_gene: TRBV29-1; j_gene: TRBJ1-2; d_gene: NA; len: 13; abundance: NA; CDR3nt: TGCAGCGTTGAAGACAGGGCTGAGTATGGCTACACCTTC; CDR3aa: CSVEDRAEYGYTF
v_gene: TRBV14; j_gene: TRBJ2-3; d_gene: TRBD2; len: 15; abundance: NA; CDR3nt: TGTGCCAGCAGCCTACTAGCGGGGAGCACAGATACGCAGTATTTT; CDR3aa: CASSLLAGSTDTQYF
v_gene: TRBV14; j_gene: TRBJ1-6; d_gene: NA; len: 15; abundance: NA; CDR3nt: TGTGCCAGCAGCCAAGACTGGGGCGAGAATTCACCCCTCCACTTT; CDR3aa: CASSQDWGENSPLHF
v_gene: TRBV7-8; j_gene: TRBJ1-2; d_gene: NA; len: 15; abundance: few; CDR3nt: TGTGCCAGCGAACTAAGCGGGGCAGACTACGATGGCTACACCTTC; CDR3aa: CASELSGADYDGYTF
v_gene: TRBV6-5; j_gene: TRBJ2-3; d_gene: TRBD1; len: 15; abundance: NA; CDR3nt: TGTGCCAGCAGCCTAGGGACAGGGCACACAGATACGCAGTATTTT; CDR3aa: CASSLGTGHTDTQYF
v_gene: TRBV29-1; j_gene: TRBJ2-7; d_gene: NA; len: 12; abundance: few; CDR3nt: TGCAGCGTTGCGGACTACTCCTACGAGCAGTACTTC; CDR3aa: CSVADYSYEQYF
v_gene: TRBV13; j_gene: TRBJ2-7; d_gene: TRBD2; len: 16; abundance: NA; CDR3nt: TGTGCCAGCAGCTTCGGGGAAGCGGGAGGTTTCTACGAGCAGTACTTC; CDR3aa: CASSFGEAGGFYEQYF
v_gene: TRBV7-2; j_gene: TRBJ2-2; d_gene: NA; len: 14; abundance: few; CDR3nt: TGTGCCAGCAGCCCTAGTGGGCCCAACGGGGAGCTGTTTTTT; CDR3aa: CASSPSGPNGELFF
v_gene: TRBV29-1; j_gene: TRBJ1-4; d_gene: TRBD1; len: 13; abundance: few; CDR3nt: TGCAGCGTTGGGACAGGTGCTAATGAAAAACTGTTTTTT; CDR3aa: CSVGTGANEKLFF
v_gene: TRBV13; j_gene: TRBJ2-7; d_gene: TRBD1; len: 14; abundance: NA; CDR3nt: TGTGCCAGCAGCTATCCGGGACAGCCTTACGAGCAGTACTTC; CDR3aa: CASSYPGQPYEQYF
v_gene: TRBV4-3; j_gene: TRBJ2-4; d_gene: NA; len: 15; abundance: NA; CDR3nt: TGCGCCAGCAGCCAGAGCCGCGCAGCCAAAAACATTCAGTACTTC; CDR3aa: CASSQSRAAKNIQYF
v_gene: TRBV29-1; j_gene: TRBJ2-1; d_gene: NA; len: 10; abundance: few; CDR3nt: TGCAGCGCCTCGTACAATGAGCAGTTCTTC; CDR3aa: CSASYNEQFF
v_gene: TRBV7-9; j_gene: TRBJ2-5; d_gene: NA; len: 15; abundance: NA; CDR3nt: TGTGCCAGCCAAAGGTCCGGGACGGCACAAGAGACCCAGTACTTC; CDR3aa: CASQRSGTAQETQYF
v_gene: TRBV29-1; j_gene: TRBJ1-2; d_gene: NA; len: 12; abundance: few; CDR3nt: TGCAGCGTTGAATCGGGACTATATGGCTACACCTTC; CDR3aa: CSVESGLYGYTF
v_gene: TRBV6-5; j_gene: TRBJ2-5; d_gene: TRBD2; len: 13; abundance: NA; CDR3nt: TGTGCCAGCAGTTCATACGGGGGGGAGACCCAGTACTTC; CDR3aa: CASSSYGGETQYF
v_gene: TRBV7-8; j_gene: TRBJ2-3; d_gene: TRBD2; len: 16; abundance: few; CDR3nt: TGTGCCAGCAGCCCGCAAGCGGGGGGCCTCACAGATACGCAGTATTTT; CDR3aa: CASSPQAGGLTDTQYF
v_gene: TRBV7-9; j_gene: TRBJ2-7; d_gene: NA; len: 16; abundance: once; CDR3nt: TGTGCCAGCAGCTTAGGGTCCGCGGTTAGCTCCTACGAGCAGTACTTC; CDR3aa: CASSLGSAVSSYEQYF
v_gene: TRBV4-3; j_gene: TRBJ2-1; d_gene: TRBD2; len: 15; abundance: NA; CDR3nt: TGCGCCAGCAGCCACGGATGGGGGGGGATCAATGAGCAGTTCTTC; CDR3aa: CASSHGWGGINEQFF
v_gene: TRBV2; j_gene: TRBJ2-7; d_gene: NA; len: 16; abundance: NA; CDR3nt: TGTGCCAGCACCCCGACAGCCCTAGGGCGAACCTACGAGCAGTACTTC; CDR3aa: CASTPTALGRTYEQYF
v_gene: TRBV29-1; j_gene: TRBJ2-6; d_gene: TRBD1; len: 17; abundance: few; CDR3nt: TGCAGCGTTGGCACCGGACAGGGTCCCGATGGGGCCAACGTCCTGACTTTC; CDR3aa: CSVGTGQGPDGANVLTF
v_gene: TRBV27; j_gene: TRBJ2-1; d_gene: NA; len: 16; abundance: NA; CDR3nt: TGTGCCAGCAGCAAACTCGGGACTTACTCCTACAATGAGCAGTTCTTC; CDR3aa: CASSKLGTYSYNEQFF
v_gene: TRBV15; j_gene: TRBJ2-7; d_gene: NA; len: 15; abundance: few; CDR3nt: TGTGCCACCAGCAGAGAGCGGGACTTCTCCTACGAGCAGTACTTC; CDR3aa: CATSRERDFSYEQYF
v_gene: TRBV7-9; j_gene: TRBJ1-1; d_gene: NA; len: 13; abundance: NA; CDR3nt: TGTGCCAGCAGCATCGGGACAAGCCCTGAAGCTTTCTTT; CDR3aa: CASSIGTSPEAFF
v_gene: TRBV2; j_gene: TRBJ1-2; d_gene: NA; len: 17; abundance: NA; CDR3nt: TGTGCCAGCAGTGAACCCACCGAACTAAGTAGTAGCTATGGCTACACCTTC; CDR3aa: CASSEPTELSSSYGYTF